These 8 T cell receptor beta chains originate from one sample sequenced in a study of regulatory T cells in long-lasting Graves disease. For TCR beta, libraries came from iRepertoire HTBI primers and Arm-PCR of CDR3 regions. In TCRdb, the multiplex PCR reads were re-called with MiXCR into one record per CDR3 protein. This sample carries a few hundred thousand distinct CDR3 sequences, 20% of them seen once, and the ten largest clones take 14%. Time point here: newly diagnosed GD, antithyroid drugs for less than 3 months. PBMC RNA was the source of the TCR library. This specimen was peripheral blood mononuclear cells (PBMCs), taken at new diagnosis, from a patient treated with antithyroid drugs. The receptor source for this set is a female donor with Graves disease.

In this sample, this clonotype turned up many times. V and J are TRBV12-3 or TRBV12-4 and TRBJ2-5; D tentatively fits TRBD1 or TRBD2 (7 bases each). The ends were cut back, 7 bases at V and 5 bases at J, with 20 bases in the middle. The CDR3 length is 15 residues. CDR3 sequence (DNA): TGTGCCAGCACCGAATCATACAGGGGAGGGGAGACCCAGTACTTC. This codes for CASTESYRGGETQYF.

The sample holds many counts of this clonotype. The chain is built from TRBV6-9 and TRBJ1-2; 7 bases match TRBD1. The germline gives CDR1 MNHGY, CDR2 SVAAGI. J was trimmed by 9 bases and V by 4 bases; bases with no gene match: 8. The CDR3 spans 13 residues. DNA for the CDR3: TGTGCCAGCAGTTTCGACAGGGTGGAAAGCTACACCTTC. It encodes CASSFDRVESYTF.

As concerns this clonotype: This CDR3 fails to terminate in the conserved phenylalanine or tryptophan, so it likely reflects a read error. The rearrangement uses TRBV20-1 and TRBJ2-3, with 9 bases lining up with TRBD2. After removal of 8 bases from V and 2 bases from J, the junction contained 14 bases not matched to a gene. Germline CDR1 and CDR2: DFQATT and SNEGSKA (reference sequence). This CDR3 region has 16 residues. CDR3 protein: CSSRMGSGGFTDTQYP. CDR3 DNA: TGCAGTTCCCGGATGGGGAGCGGGGGGTTCACAGATACGCAGTATCCT.

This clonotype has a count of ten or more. The CDR3 spells CASSSRTAANTGELFF. Written as DNA, the CDR3 is TGCGCCAGCAGCTCACGGACAGCCGCGAACACCGGGGAGCTGTTTTTT. The chain carries TRBV5-1 and TRBJ2-2, with D possibly being TRBD1 (6 bases). CDR1 and CDR2 from the germline V gene are SGHRS and YFSETQ. This CDR3 region has 16 residues. Trimming took 3 bases from V and 0 from J, leaving 12 bases between them.

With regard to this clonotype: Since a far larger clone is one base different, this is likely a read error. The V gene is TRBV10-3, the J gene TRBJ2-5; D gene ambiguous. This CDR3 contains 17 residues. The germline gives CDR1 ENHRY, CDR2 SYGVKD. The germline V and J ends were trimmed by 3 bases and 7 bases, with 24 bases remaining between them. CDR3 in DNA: TGTGCCATCAGTGAACCTCGTACGGGTATTCGCCTGTGGACCCAGTACTTC. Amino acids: CAISEPRTGIRLWTQYF.

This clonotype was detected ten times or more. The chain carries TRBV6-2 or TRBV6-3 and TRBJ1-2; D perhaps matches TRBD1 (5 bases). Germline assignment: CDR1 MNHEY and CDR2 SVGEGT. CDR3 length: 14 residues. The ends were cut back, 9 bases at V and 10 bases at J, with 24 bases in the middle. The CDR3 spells CASRKDDRHPFYTF. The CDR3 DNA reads TGTGCCAGTAGAAAGGACGACAGACATCCCTTCTACACCTTC.

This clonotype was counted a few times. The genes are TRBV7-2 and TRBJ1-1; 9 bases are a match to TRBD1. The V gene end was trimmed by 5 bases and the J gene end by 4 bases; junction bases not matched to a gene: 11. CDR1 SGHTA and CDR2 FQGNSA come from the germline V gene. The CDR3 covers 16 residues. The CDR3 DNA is TGTGCCAGCAGCAAGACAGGGGGTCGGCGCGGCACTGAAGCTTTCTTT. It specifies CASSKTGGRRGTEAFF.

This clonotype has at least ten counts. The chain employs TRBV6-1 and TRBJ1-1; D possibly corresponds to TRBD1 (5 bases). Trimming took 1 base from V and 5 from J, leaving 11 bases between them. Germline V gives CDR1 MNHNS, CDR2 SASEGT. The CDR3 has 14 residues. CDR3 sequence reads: CASSEGPGRTEAFF. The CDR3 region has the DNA TGTGCCAGCAGTGAAGGTCCGGGGCGGACTGAAGCTTTCTTT.